This record covers a single T cell receptor (beta chain). Trimming removed 6 bases at V and 4 bases at J, with 15 bases between. Per the germline V gene, CDR1 is MNHNS and CDR2 is SASEGT. This CDR3 has 14 residues. This specimen belongs to a study of cytomegalovirus exposure and HLA in healthy donors. Both 60 Vbeta primers and 13 Jbeta primers went into the PCR. Sequenced by immunoSEQ multiplex PCR; TCRdb stores in-frame clones only, minus some. Here the sample table reports under 70,000 clones. This chain joins TRBV6-1 and TRBJ1-1, with D possibly TRBD1 on 6 matching bases. The TCR originated in a young woman in good health and CMV-seronegative. The sequencing sample was made of PBMCs. The chain's CDR3 is CASRRSRDTTEAFF. In nucleotides, the CDR3 is TGTGCCAGCAGACGATCCCGGGACACCACTGAAGCTTTCTTT.